Listed below are T cell receptor beta chains from one sample, sequenced in a study of response to subunit inactivated influenza vaccine. A single record per CDR3 protein comes from TCRdb applying MiXCR to the RT-PCR reads. The sample comprises some 570,000 distinct CDR3 sequences, about 10% of which are singletons, and approximately 9.9% rests with the top ten. These same data were also listed under a study on T cells expressing NK-cell markers.

The sequencing used PBMCs from blood, collected on the day of vaccination. These receptors all stem from a man aged 45-60 years who received an inactivated influenza vaccine. Each CDR3 is given with its conserved first and last residue. The order of the fields is clone size, D gene, J gene, V gene, CDR3 DNA, CDR3 protein. The D gene is left open where the match is weak. Clone size is given for some rows only: seen once, a few or many times, or a class if the clone is expanded.

clone_size: many
d_call: NA
j_call: TRBJ1-3
v_call: TRBV10-3
cdr3_nt: TGTGCCATCAGTACCGGGGCGAGCTCTGGAAACACCATATATTTT
cdr3_aa: CAISTGASSGNTIYF

clone_size: many
d_call: NA
j_call: TRBJ2-1
v_call: TRBV29-1
cdr3_nt: TGCAGCGTTGATGGGGTACCGGGAGTGGATCAGTTCTTC
cdr3_aa: CSVDGVPGVDQFF

clone_size: NA
d_call: NA
j_call: TRBJ2-3
v_call: TRBV4-3
cdr3_nt: TGCGCCAGCAGCCGAGGGGGACCGACAGATACGCAGTATTTT
cdr3_aa: CASSRGGPTDTQYF

clone_size: few
d_call: NA
j_call: TRBJ2-7
v_call: TRBV23-1
cdr3_nt: TGCGCCAGCAGTTCCCCTACGACAGCAGATCCCTACGAGCAGTACTTC
cdr3_aa: CASSSPTTADPYEQYF

clone_size: many
d_call: TRBD1
j_call: TRBJ1-2
v_call: TRBV10-3
cdr3_nt: TGTGCCATCACGGGACAGGGCTATGGCTACACCTTC
cdr3_aa: CAITGQGYGYTF

clone_size: NA
d_call: TRBD1
j_call: TRBJ2-7
v_call: TRBV14
cdr3_nt: TGTGCCAGCAGCCAAGATCGCTTCCGGGACAGGGCCGGAAACGAGCAGTACTTC
cdr3_aa: CASSQDRFRDRAGNEQYF

clone_size: few
d_call: TRBD2
j_call: TRBJ2-1
v_call: TRBV29-1
cdr3_nt: TGCAGCGTCGGGACTAGCGGGAGTGAGCAGTTCTTC
cdr3_aa: CSVGTSGSEQFF

clone_size: NA
d_call: NA
j_call: TRBJ2-1
v_call: TRBV7-2
cdr3_nt: TGTGCCAGCAGCTTATTCCATTACAATGAGCAGTTCTTC
cdr3_aa: CASSLFHYNEQFF

clone_size: few
d_call: NA
j_call: TRBJ1-2
v_call: TRBV11-2
cdr3_nt: TGTGCCAGCAGCTTAGGGGGGGCGGGCTATGGCTACACCTTC
cdr3_aa: CASSLGGAGYGYTF

clone_size: NA
d_call: NA
j_call: TRBJ2-2
v_call: TRBV5-1
cdr3_nt: TGCGCCAGCAGCGCCTCGGACAGCCCGTATATGGCCGGGGAGCTGTTTTTT
cdr3_aa: CASSASDSPYMAGELFF

clone_size: few
d_call: TRBD1
j_call: TRBJ2-5
v_call: TRBV20-1
cdr3_nt: TGCAGTGCCACAGGGACAGGGCGGTACCAAGAGACCCAGTACTTC
cdr3_aa: CSATGTGRYQETQYF

clone_size: NA
d_call: NA
j_call: TRBJ2-7
v_call: TRBV7-2
cdr3_nt: TGTGCCAGCAGCTTATTCCAGGGGGGCTACGAGCAGTACTTC
cdr3_aa: CASSLFQGGYEQYF

clone_size: few
d_call: NA
j_call: TRBJ1-3
v_call: TRBV7-9
cdr3_nt: TGTGCCAGCAGCTTAGCGGCCCACTCTGGAAACACCATATATTTT
cdr3_aa: CASSLAAHSGNTIYF

clone_size: few
d_call: NA
j_call: TRBJ2-7
v_call: TRBV29-1
cdr3_nt: TGCAGCGCTACCCGGAGGGATACCGGCGAGCAGTACTTC
cdr3_aa: CSATRRDTGEQYF

clone_size: NA
d_call: NA
j_call: TRBJ1-2
v_call: TRBV3-1
cdr3_nt: TGTGCCAGCAGCCACGCCCCGGTCTGGGGTGCGGAAAACTATGGCTACACCTTC
cdr3_aa: CASSHAPVWGAENYGYTF

clone_size: many
d_call: TRBD1
j_call: TRBJ1-4
v_call: TRBV29-1
cdr3_nt: TGCAGCGTTGATCTACCCGGACAGGGGGATGAAGAACTGTTTTTT
cdr3_aa: CSVDLPGQGDEELFF

clone_size: many
d_call: TRBD1
j_call: TRBJ2-2
v_call: TRBV2
cdr3_nt: TGTGCCAGCAGGGGACAGGATACCGGGGAGCTGTTTTTT
cdr3_aa: CASRGQDTGELFF

clone_size: few
d_call: TRBD1
j_call: TRBJ2-7
v_call: TRBV15
cdr3_nt: TGTGCCACCAGCAGACGTACAGGGGGCGTCGGTCGCCGCTCCTACGAGCAGTACTTC
cdr3_aa: CATSRRTGGVGRRSYEQYF

clone_size: NA
d_call: TRBD1
j_call: TRBJ2-1
v_call: TRBV24-1
cdr3_nt: TGTGCCACCAGCCCGACAGGGTTCACCTACAATGAGCAGTTCTTC
cdr3_aa: CATSPTGFTYNEQFF

clone_size: few
d_call: NA
j_call: TRBJ2-7
v_call: TRBV5-1
cdr3_nt: TGCGCCAGCAGCCCGACCCTTGGGACGATCGAGCAGTACTTC
cdr3_aa: CASSPTLGTIEQYF

clone_size: few
d_call: TRBD1
j_call: TRBJ2-7
v_call: TRBV19
cdr3_nt: TGTGCCAGTAGTATCCTCCTCCGAGGGACAGGGGACCATACCTACGAGCAGTACTTC
cdr3_aa: CASSILLRGTGDHTYEQYF

clone_size: many
d_call: NA
j_call: TRBJ1-2
v_call: TRBV27
cdr3_nt: TGTGCCAGCAGTCCTACCGGGACCCCAACCTATGGCTACACCTTC
cdr3_aa: CASSPTGTPTYGYTF

clone_size: NA
d_call: TRBD2
j_call: TRBJ2-5
v_call: TRBV20-1
cdr3_nt: TGCAGTGCTCATCGGCAGCGGGGGAGTCAAGAGACCCAGTACTTC
cdr3_aa: CSAHRQRGSQETQYF

clone_size: few
d_call: NA
j_call: TRBJ2-7
v_call: TRBV5-1
cdr3_nt: TGCGCCAGCAGCTCGGGGGGACAGCGTTTCAACTACGAGCAGTACTTC
cdr3_aa: CASSSGGQRFNYEQYF

clone_size: many
d_call: NA
j_call: TRBJ2-1
v_call: TRBV7-9
cdr3_nt: TGTGCCAGCAGCTTAACCCAATTGAAAAACAATGAGCAGTTCTTC
cdr3_aa: CASSLTQLKNNEQFF

clone_size: many
d_call: TRBD2
j_call: TRBJ2-7
v_call: TRBV6-1
cdr3_nt: TGTGCCAGCAGCCGACTAGCGGGGGCCTCCTACGAGCAGTACTTC
cdr3_aa: CASSRLAGASYEQYF

clone_size: few
d_call: TRBD1
j_call: TRBJ2-3
v_call: TRBV7-9
cdr3_nt: TGTGCCAGCAGCTTGCTACCGGGACAGGGGTCGATAGATACGCAGTATTTT
cdr3_aa: CASSLLPGQGSIDTQYF

clone_size: NA
d_call: NA
j_call: TRBJ2-2
v_call: TRBV7-2
cdr3_nt: TGTGCCAGCAGCCTCCTCACCCGGACAAACACCGGGGAGCTGTTTTTT
cdr3_aa: CASSLLTRTNTGELFF

clone_size: few
d_call: NA
j_call: TRBJ2-3
v_call: TRBV4-3
cdr3_nt: TGCGCCAGCAGCCAAGTCAGTCCCCCGAGAGGGCCAACAGATACGCAGTATTTT
cdr3_aa: CASSQVSPPRGPTDTQYF

clone_size: few
d_call: TRBD1
j_call: TRBJ2-7
v_call: TRBV20-1
cdr3_nt: TGCAGTGCTACCCCGGACAGGAGGTACGAGCAGTACTTC
cdr3_aa: CSATPDRRYEQYF

clone_size: many
d_call: TRBD2
j_call: TRBJ2-1
v_call: TRBV7-8
cdr3_nt: TGTGCCAGCAGCTTACGTCGTCCGTGGGCTAGCGGCTTTGTTAATGAGCAGTTCTTC
cdr3_aa: CASSLRRPWASGFVNEQFF

clone_size: few
d_call: NA
j_call: TRBJ1-1
v_call: TRBV6-1
cdr3_nt: TGTGCCAGCAAAGGACGACAGGTGAACACTGAAGCTTTCTTT
cdr3_aa: CASKGRQVNTEAFF

clone_size: many
d_call: NA
j_call: TRBJ2-3
v_call: TRBV5-6
cdr3_nt: TGTGCCAGCAGCTTCCTTGGGGGCACAGATACGCAGTATTTT
cdr3_aa: CASSFLGGTDTQYF

clone_size: NA
d_call: TRBD2
j_call: TRBJ2-7
v_call: TRBV7-3
cdr3_nt: TGTGCCAGCAGTGTCGCGGGGGAATACGAGCAGTACTTC
cdr3_aa: CASSVAGEYEQYF

clone_size: NA
d_call: NA
j_call: TRBJ2-7
v_call: TRBV11-2
cdr3_nt: TGTGCCAGCAGCTGGACAGATATGTCCTACGAGCAGTACTTC
cdr3_aa: CASSWTDMSYEQYF

clone_size: many
d_call: TRBD2
j_call: TRBJ2-1
v_call: TRBV20-1
cdr3_nt: TGCAGTGCCCCCGCCCGGGAGGTGGCGGGAGGGAACTACAATGAGCAGTTCTTC
cdr3_aa: CSAPAREVAGGNYNEQFF

clone_size: few
d_call: NA
j_call: TRBJ2-7
v_call: TRBV30
cdr3_nt: TGTGCCTGGGGGACCTGGGAGCAGTACTTC
cdr3_aa: CAWGTWEQYF

clone_size: NA
d_call: TRBD1
j_call: TRBJ1-1
v_call: TRBV2
cdr3_nt: TGTGCCAGCAGTCGGGACAGCCTTCTGAACACTGAAGCTTTCTTT
cdr3_aa: CASSRDSLLNTEAFF

clone_size: few
d_call: NA
j_call: TRBJ1-1
v_call: TRBV2
cdr3_nt: TGTGCCAGCACCTCCCAGGGAGCTTGGGCTTTCTTT
cdr3_aa: CASTSQGAWAFF

clone_size: many
d_call: NA
j_call: TRBJ2-1
v_call: TRBV29-1
cdr3_nt: TGCAGCGTTCCCCTTTCTGGGGGTAGAATCTACAATGAGCAGTTCTTC
cdr3_aa: CSVPLSGGRIYNEQFF

clone_size: NA
d_call: NA
j_call: TRBJ1-1
v_call: TRBV28
cdr3_nt: TGTGCCAGCAGTTTATCCTTCCATGCGGGTCCTGAAGCTTTCTTT
cdr3_aa: CASSLSFHAGPEAFF

clone_size: many
d_call: TRBD2
j_call: TRBJ2-1
v_call: TRBV27
cdr3_nt: TGTGCCAGCAGTTTACTGGGACTAGCACGAATCGCCTACAATGAGCAGTTCTTC
cdr3_aa: CASSLLGLARIAYNEQFF

clone_size: few
d_call: TRBD2
j_call: TRBJ2-3
v_call: TRBV7-8
cdr3_nt: TGTGCCAGCAGCCCGCGACTAGCGGGAGACGTCGGAGATACGCAGTATTTT
cdr3_aa: CASSPRLAGDVGDTQYF

clone_size: NA
d_call: NA
j_call: TRBJ2-1
v_call: TRBV7-3
cdr3_nt: TGTGCCAGCAGCTTATCGGGACATGAGCAGTTCTTC
cdr3_aa: CASSLSGHEQFF

clone_size: many
d_call: NA
j_call: TRBJ2-5
v_call: TRBV11-2
cdr3_nt: TGTGCCAGCAGCTTAGGGGGCACTAACCTCGGAGAGACCCAGTACTTC
cdr3_aa: CASSLGGTNLGETQYF

clone_size: few
d_call: NA
j_call: TRBJ2-1
v_call: TRBV5-1
cdr3_nt: TGCGCCAGCAGCTTCCAGGGTCCTAATAATGAGCAGTTCTTC
cdr3_aa: CASSFQGPNNEQFF

clone_size: few
d_call: NA
j_call: TRBJ1-2
v_call: TRBV20-1
cdr3_nt: TGCAGTGCCCCCCCTAGGGGACCTTACTATGGCTACACCTTC
cdr3_aa: CSAPPRGPYYGYTF

clone_size: many
d_call: NA
j_call: TRBJ1-1
v_call: TRBV12-3/TRBV12-4
cdr3_nt: TGTGCCAGCAGTTTGGGCAATAATGCTGAAGCTTTCTTT
cdr3_aa: CASSLGNNAEAFF

clone_size: NA
d_call: NA
j_call: TRBJ2-2
v_call: TRBV6-5
cdr3_nt: TGTGCCAGCAGTTACTCGGTGGAGAACACCGGGGAGCTGTTTTTT
cdr3_aa: CASSYSVENTGELFF